This T cell receptor beta chain was profiled in a study of CD8+CD57+ T cells in acquired aplastic anemia. As for the study in general: The sorted CD4+ and CD8+ cells yielded an average roughly 3 ug of DNA.

TCR beta VDJ and CDR3 profiling used genomic DNA as template. Each CDR3 protein gets one entry after TCRdb re-called the reads with MiXCR. The table lists approximately 170,000 distinct CDR3 sequences, around half of them singletons. The ends were cut back, 5 bases at V and 4 bases at J, with 12 bases in the middle. The CDR3 length is 14 residues. The germline V gene has CDR1 DFQATT and CDR2 SNEGSKA (reference sequence). As regards this clonotype: The antigen remains undetermined.

Those patients picked for sequencing had displayed CD8+CD57+ cell expansion on flow cytometry. Patients were therapy-naive when their blood was sampled. Points from the study as a whole: The study identified twenty-nine CD8+ CDR3 sequences shared by patients and controls.

The sequenced sample consisted of sorted CD4+, CD8+, or CD8+CD57+ T cells (not recorded which) from PBMCs. The sequence came from a human donor with aplastic anemia. The chain carries TRBV20-1 and TRBJ2-6; D may be TRBD1 or TRBD2 (6 bases each). CDR3 protein: CSASSGAGANVLTF. For the CDR3, the DNA is TGCAGTGCTTCCTCGGGGGCCGGGGCCAACGTCCTGACTTTC.